This T cell receptor (beta chain) was documented in a study of cytomegalovirus exposure and HLA in healthy donors. The germline gives CDR1 KGHSH, CDR2 LQKENI. Deletions cut 4 bases from V and 3 bases from J, with 12 bases between. CDR3 length equals 14 residues. A multiplex PCR was run with 60 Vbeta primers and 13 Jbeta primers. Repertoires were generated with immunoSEQ multiplex PCR, while TCRdb's copy carries only in-frame clones and drops some. Its table lists fewer than 45,000 clones. Study conclusions and caveats: For most subjects, TCR beta sequences were reported to predict HLA-A and HLA-B alleles with accuracy. A missense variant in DCLRE1C was later tied to TCR beta V- and J-gene trimming. Within a later analysis, the majority of CMV-associated TCR beta chains appeared HLA-restricted.

Regarding this clone: No antigen is known for it.

The sequence came from a man aged 35 to 55 in good health and CMV-seropositive. This chain links TRBV18 with TRBJ1-1, with a possible D match to TRBD1 (5 bases). The sequenced material came from PBMCs. CDR3 region: CASSRGVQDTEAFF. The CDR3 bases are TGTGCCAGCTCACGGGGGGTACAGGACACTGAAGCTTTCTTT.